A selection of T cell receptor beta chains follows, all from one sample in a study of PD-1 blockade in classical Hodgkin lymphoma. Here immunoSEQ multiplex PCR was the method, and the copy in TCRdb shows in-frame clones only, minus some. The sample records tens of thousands of clones, 65% to 85% being singletons. Sequenced here: peripheral blood mononuclear cells (PBMCs), sampled before the fourth cycle of nivolumab. The receptors derive from a human donor with classical Hodgkin lymphoma. Each CDR3 is given with its conserved first and last residue. D genes are given only for firm matches. The size field is filled for only some rows; it gives once, few, many or a size class.

>TRBV6-5|NA|TRBJ2-7|TRBD2
TGTGCCAGCACCAAAAAGCTAGCGGGAGCTCTCGAGCAGTACTTC
CASTKKLAGALEQYF
>TRBV7-6|NA|TRBJ2-1|NA
TGTGCCAGCAGCTTAGTCCCTAGCCTATACAATGAGCAGTTCTTC
CASSLVPSLYNEQFF
>TRBV19|NA|TRBJ2-7|NA
TGTGCCAGTAGCCCCGGGTCTCCCTCGCCAACCAGGAGCTCCTACGAGCAGTACTTC
CASSPGSPSPTRSSYEQYF
>TRBV4-2|NA|TRBJ2-7|TRBD2
TGTGCCAGCAGCCAAGGACTAGCGGACTTGGGGGAGCAGTACTTC
CASSQGLADLGEQYF
>TRBV5-1|NA|TRBJ2-7|TRBD1
TGCGCCAGCAGCGCCGAAACAGGGGGCACTGGGAACGAGCAGTACTTC
CASSAETGGTGNEQYF
>TRBV10-3|NA|TRBJ2-5|NA
TGTGCCATCAGTGTCCGGGACGAAGAGACCCAGTACTTC
CAISVRDEETQYF
>TRBV7-6|few|TRBJ2-7|TRBD2
TGTGCCAGCAGCTTTGGTGATAGCGGGGCCCCCTACGAGCAGTACTTC
CASSFGDSGAPYEQYF
>TRBV20-1|once|TRBJ2-1|NA
TGCAGTGCGAGGACAACCAATGAGCAGTTCTTC
CSARTTNEQFF
>TRBV7-8|NA|TRBJ2-7|TRBD2
TGTGCCAGCAGCCAAATAAAAGGGACTAGCGACGAGCAGTACTTC
CASSQIKGTSDEQYF
>TRBV6-5|NA|TRBJ1-4|TRBD1
TGTGCCAGCAGCCCCCGGGACAGTGATGAAAAACTGTTTTTT
CASSPRDSDEKLFF
>TRBV5-4|once|TRBJ2-5|NA
TGTGCCAGCAGCTTGCCGGGGGAGCAAGAGACCCAGTACTTC
CASSLPGEQETQYF
>TRBV29-1|NA|TRBJ2-7|NA
TGCAGCTTATCCCACCGGGGCGAGCAGTACTTC
CSLSHRGEQYF
>TRBV29-1|NA|TRBJ2-5|TRBD2
TGCAGCGTTACCCGAGGCAGCGGGAGAGGGGAGACCCAGTACTTC
CSVTRGSGRGETQYF
>TRBV5-4|NA|TRBJ2-7|TRBD2
TGTGCCAGCAGCTTGGCGGGAGGGGCAGCCTACGAGCAGTACTTC
CASSLAGGAAYEQYF
>TRBV5-1|once|TRBJ2-1|NA
TGCGCCAGCAGTAAACCAGACATAGCCTCTTACAATGAGCAGTTCTTC
CASSKPDIASYNEQFF
>TRBV10-1|few|TRBJ1-2|NA
TGCGCCAGCAAGGGGGGTCACGACTATGGCTACACCTTC
CASKGGHDYGYTF
>TRBV7-2|few|TRBJ2-5|TRBD2
TGTGCCAGCAGCTTTGGGCCGGAGGGCGGGAGGTACCAAGAGACCCAGTACTTC
CASSFGPEGGRYQETQYF
>TRBV6-4|NA|TRBJ2-1|NA
TGTGCCAGCAGTGACACCGGGGAGGTGCAGTTCTTC
CASSDTGEVQFF
>TRBV19|NA|TRBJ2-3|TRBD2
TGTGCCAGTAGTATGGTACGGGGGGGGATGGATACGCAGTATTTT
CASSMVRGGMDTQYF
>TRBV10-3|NA|TRBJ2-5|NA
TGTGCCATCAGTGAGTCCTTGACAGATCAAGAGACCCAGTACTTC
CAISESLTDQETQYF
>TRBV9|NA|TRBJ2-1|TRBD2
TGTGCCAGCAGCGTAGGGGGACTAGCGGCCCCTAACCCTTACAATGAGCAGTTCTTC
CASSVGGLAAPNPYNEQFF
>TRBV14|NA|TRBJ1-2|TRBD1
TGTGCCAGCAGCCCACAGGGGTATGGCTACACCTTC
CASSPQGYGYTF
>TRBV25-1|once|TRBJ2-7|TRBD2
TGTGCCAGCAGTCTAGGGACTAGCGTCCGTACCTACGAGCAGTACTTC
CASSLGTSVRTYEQYF
>TRBV5-1|NA|TRBJ2-7|TRBD1
TGCGCCAGCAGCGTGGACAGGGGCGAGCAGTACTTC
CASSVDRGEQYF
>TRBV10-3|NA|TRBJ2-7|TRBD1
TGTGCCATCAGTGAACCCGCCGGGACAGGGGATCGGTACGAGCAGTACTTC
CAISEPAGTGDRYEQYF
>TRBV10-1|NA|TRBJ2-2|NA
TGCGCCAGCAGCCCAGGGATGTCGAACACCGGGGAGCTGTTTTTT
CASSPGMSNTGELFF
>TRBV7-2|NA|TRBJ2-7|TRBD1
TGTGCCAGCAGCTTGTCACAGGGGGGCTCCTACGAGCAGTACTTC
CASSLSQGGSYEQYF
>TRBV6-5|NA|TRBJ2-7|NA
TGTGCCAGCAGCTCTGGACCTGGACAGTACGAGCAGTACTTC
CASSSGPGQYEQYF
>TRBV6-1|NA|TRBJ2-7|TRBD1
TGTGCCAGCATCCTCGGGACAGGGGTTTTCTACGAGCAGTACTTC
CASILGTGVFYEQYF
>TRBV2|once|TRBJ1-5|NA
TGTGCCAGCAGTGGGGAGACCTATAGCAATCAGCCCCAGCATTTT
CASSGETYSNQPQHF
>TRBV11-2|NA|TRBJ2-5|NA
TGTGCCAGCAGCTCCGGGACGCAAGAGACCCAGTACTTC
CASSSGTQETQYF
>TRBV27|NA|TRBJ2-1|TRBD2
TGTGCCAGCACTCCTGGGGCTAGCGGGAGACAGGTCAATGAGCAGTTCTTC
CASTPGASGRQVNEQFF
>TRBV28|NA|TRBJ1-4|NA
TGTGCCAGCAGTTCCCCGGACGAAATCGAAAAACTGTTTTTT
CASSSPDEIEKLFF
>TRBV10-2|few|TRBJ1-2|NA
TGCGCCAGCAGAGACCTTACAGGGAATAACTATGGCTACACCTTC
CASRDLTGNNYGYTF
>TRBV10-3|NA|TRBJ2-6|TRBD1
TGTGCCATCAGTGAGTCGTGGACAGGGGGCCTCTCTGGGGCCAACGTCCTGACTTTC
CAISESWTGGLSGANVLTF
>TRBV5-1|NA|TRBJ2-1|TRBD2
TGCGCCAGCAGCTCCCATATTGCGGGAGGGCAGCAGTTCTTC
CASSSHIAGGQQFF
>TRBV19|NA|TRBJ2-2|NA
TGTGCCAGTACCAGTCCGGGACTTCCTAACACCGGGGAGCTGTTTTTT
CASTSPGLPNTGELFF
>TRBV7-8|NA|TRBJ1-5|NA
TGTGCCAGCAGCCCCGTTGGGAATAGCAATCAGCCCCAGCATTTT
CASSPVGNSNQPQHF
>TRBV11-2|NA|TRBJ2-7|NA
TGTGCCAGCAGCTTTAATGTGGGAGCGAACTACGAGCAGTACTTC
CASSFNVGANYEQYF
>TRBV30|NA|TRBJ2-1|TRBD2
TGTGCCTGGGACACCTTAGCGGGACCCTACAATGAGCAGTTCTTC
CAWDTLAGPYNEQFF
>TRBV6-1|NA|TRBJ2-2|NA
TGTGCCAGCAGTGAGAGGGCCGCCGGAGGCGGGGAGCTGTTTTTT
CASSERAAGGGELFF
>TRBV7-6|NA|TRBJ2-7|NA
TGTGCCAGCAGCTTCGGGACGGTGTCCTACGAGCAGTACTTC
CASSFGTVSYEQYF
>TRBV6-1|NA|TRBJ1-1|NA
TGTGCCAGCAGTGTCTGGAAGAACACTGAAGCTTTCTTT
CASSVWKNTEAFF
>TRBV12-5|once|TRBJ2-1|NA
TGTGCTAGTGCCGAGGATTCCTACAATGAGCAGTTCTTC
CASAEDSYNEQFF
>TRBV29-1|NA|TRBJ1-2|NA
TGCAGCGTTGAAGGGGGGCCCGGGGGAGACTATGGCTACACCTTC
CSVEGGPGGDYGYTF
>TRBV6-5|NA|TRBJ2-2|NA
TGTGCCAGCAGTTACTCCCTGGCGGGGACCGGGGAGCTGTTTTTT
CASSYSLAGTGELFF
>TRBV15|NA|TRBJ2-1|NA
TGTGCCACCGGGCGGGCCCGCGGCGGCAATGAGCAGTTCTTC
CATGRARGGNEQFF
>TRBV19|few|TRBJ2-3|TRBD1
TGTGCCAGTAGTCACCCCGGGACAGGCACAGATACGCAGTATTTT
CASSHPGTGTDTQYF
>TRBV9|once|TRBJ2-1|TRBD2
TGTGCCAGCAGCGTTAGCGGGGGCTACAATGAGCAGTTCTTC
CASSVSGGYNEQFF
>TRBV19|medium-sized|TRBJ1-5|NA
TGTGCCAGTAGTATCGTCGCAGGGGGCAATCAGCCCCAGCATTTT
CASSIVAGGNQPQHF